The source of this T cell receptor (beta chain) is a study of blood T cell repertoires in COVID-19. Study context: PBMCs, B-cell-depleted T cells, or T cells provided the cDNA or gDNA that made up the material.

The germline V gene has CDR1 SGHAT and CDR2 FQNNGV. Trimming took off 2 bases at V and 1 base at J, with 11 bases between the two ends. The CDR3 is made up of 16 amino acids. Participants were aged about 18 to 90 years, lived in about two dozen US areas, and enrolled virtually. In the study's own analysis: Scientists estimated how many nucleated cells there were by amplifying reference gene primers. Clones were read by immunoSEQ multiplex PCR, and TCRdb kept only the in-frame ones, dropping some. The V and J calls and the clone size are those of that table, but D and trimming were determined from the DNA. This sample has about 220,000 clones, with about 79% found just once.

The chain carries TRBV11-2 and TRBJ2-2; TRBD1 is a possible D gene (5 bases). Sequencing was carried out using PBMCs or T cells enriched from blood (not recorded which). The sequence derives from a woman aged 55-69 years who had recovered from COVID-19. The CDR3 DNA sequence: TGTGCCAGCAGCTTACACCCCCAGGGGAACACCGGGGAGCTGTTTTTT. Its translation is CASSLHPQGNTGELFF. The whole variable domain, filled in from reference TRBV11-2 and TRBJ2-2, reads EAGVAQSPRYKIIEKRQSVAFWCNPISGHATLYWYQQILGQGPKLLIQFQNNGVVDDSQLPKDRFSAERLKGVDSTLKIQPAKLEDSAVYLCASSLHPQGNTGELFFGEGSRLTVL.